This TCR beta chain was recorded in a study of vaccination and CD4 T cells after COVID-19. On the study more broadly: Participants got two doses of BNT162b2 or mRNA-1273 vaccine.

The CDR3 is 11 residues long. V dropped 6 bases and J dropped 0 bases, with 2 bases sitting between them. CDR1 and CDR2 (germline): MNHNS, SASEGT. The Oncomine TCR Beta short-read assay was applied to DNA of cultured CD4+ T cells. TCRdb recomputed calls from the PCR reads with MiXCR, one row per CDR3 protein. The sample contains about 12,000 distinct CDR3 sequences, under 60% of which appear only once. As for treatment: roughly 10-day PBMC culture with coronavirus spike peptide pools or control peptides (ViraFEST assay). This clonotype was observed a handful of times. Its antigen is not known. This receptor was obtained from a human donor with COVID-19. The chain couples TRBV6-1 to TRBJ1-1; D not resolved. The sequencing here drew on cultured CD4+ T cells from blood, taken after SARS-CoV-2 vaccination. CDR3 sequence reads: CASRMNTEAFF. The CDR3, as DNA: TGTGCCAGCAGAATGAACACTGAAGCTTTCTTT.